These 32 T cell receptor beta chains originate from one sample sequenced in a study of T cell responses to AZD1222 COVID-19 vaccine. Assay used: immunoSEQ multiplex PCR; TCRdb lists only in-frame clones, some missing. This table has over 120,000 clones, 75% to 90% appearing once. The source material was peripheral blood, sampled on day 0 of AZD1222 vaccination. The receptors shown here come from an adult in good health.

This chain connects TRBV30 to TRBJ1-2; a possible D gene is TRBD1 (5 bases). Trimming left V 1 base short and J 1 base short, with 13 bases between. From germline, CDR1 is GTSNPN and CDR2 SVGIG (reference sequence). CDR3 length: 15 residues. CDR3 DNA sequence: TGTGCCTGGAGTGCCCAGGGCCTGAATAACTATGGCTACACCTTC. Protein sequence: CAWSAQGLNNYGYTF.

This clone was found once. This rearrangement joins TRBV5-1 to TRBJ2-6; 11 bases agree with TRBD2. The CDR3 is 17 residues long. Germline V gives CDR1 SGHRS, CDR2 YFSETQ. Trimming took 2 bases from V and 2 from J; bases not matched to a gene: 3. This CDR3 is CASSLLAGVTGANVLTF. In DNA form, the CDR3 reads TGCGCCAGCAGCTTACTAGCGGGAGTAACTGGGGCCAACGTCCTGACTTTC.

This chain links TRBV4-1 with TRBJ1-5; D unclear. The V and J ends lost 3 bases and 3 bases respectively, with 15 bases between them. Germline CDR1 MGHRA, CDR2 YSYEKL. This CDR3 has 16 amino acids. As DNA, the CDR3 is TGCGCCAGCAGCCACCACCGGCGGGGTATCAATCAGCCCCAGCATTTT. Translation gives CASSHHRRGINQPQHF.

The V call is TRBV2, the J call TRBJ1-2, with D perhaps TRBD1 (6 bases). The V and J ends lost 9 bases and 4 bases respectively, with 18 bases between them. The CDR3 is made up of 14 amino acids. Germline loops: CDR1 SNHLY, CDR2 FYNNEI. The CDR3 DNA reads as TGTGCCAGTACCCTAGGACAGCCACCCTATGGCTACACCTTC. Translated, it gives CASTLGQPPYGYTF.

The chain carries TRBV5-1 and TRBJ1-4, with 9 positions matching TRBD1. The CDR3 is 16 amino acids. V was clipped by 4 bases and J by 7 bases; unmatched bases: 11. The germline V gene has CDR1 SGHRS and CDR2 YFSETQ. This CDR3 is CASSPGGLGQGEKLFF. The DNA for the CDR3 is TGCGCCAGCAGCCCAGGAGGGTTGGGACAGGGTGAAAAACTGTTTTTT.

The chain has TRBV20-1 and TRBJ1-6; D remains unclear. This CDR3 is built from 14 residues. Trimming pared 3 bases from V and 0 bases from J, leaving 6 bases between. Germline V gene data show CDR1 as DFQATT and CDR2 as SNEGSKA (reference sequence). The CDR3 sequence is CSASPSSYNSPLHF. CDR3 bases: TGCAGTGCTAGTCCCAGCTCCTATAATTCACCCCTCCACTTT.

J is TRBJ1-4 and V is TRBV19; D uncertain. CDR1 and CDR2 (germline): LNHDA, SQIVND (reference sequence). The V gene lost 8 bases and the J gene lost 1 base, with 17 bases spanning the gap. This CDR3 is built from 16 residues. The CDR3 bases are TGTGCCAGTCAAAGGGTAGAAGGAATAACTAATGAAAAACTGTTTTTT. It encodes CASQRVEGITNEKLFF.

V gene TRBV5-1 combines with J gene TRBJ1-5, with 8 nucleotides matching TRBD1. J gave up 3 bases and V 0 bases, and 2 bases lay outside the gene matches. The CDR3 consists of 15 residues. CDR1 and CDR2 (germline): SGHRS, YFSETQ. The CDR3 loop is CASSLGQGFNQPQHF. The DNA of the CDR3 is TGCGCCAGCAGCTTGGGACAGGGGTTCAATCAGCCCCAGCATTTT.

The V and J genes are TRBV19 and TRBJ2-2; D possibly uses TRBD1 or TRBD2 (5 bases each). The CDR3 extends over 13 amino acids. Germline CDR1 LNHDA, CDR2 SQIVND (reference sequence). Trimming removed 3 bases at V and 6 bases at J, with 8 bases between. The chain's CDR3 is CASSMQGAGELFF. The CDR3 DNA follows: TGTGCCAGTAGTATGCAGGGAGCCGGGGAGCTGTTTTTT.

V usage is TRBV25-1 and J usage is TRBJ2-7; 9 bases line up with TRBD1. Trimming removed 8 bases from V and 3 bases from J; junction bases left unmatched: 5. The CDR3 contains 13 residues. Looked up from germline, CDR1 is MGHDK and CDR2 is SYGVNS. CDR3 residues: CASRGQGDYEQYF. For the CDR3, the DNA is TGTGCCAGCCGGGGACAGGGAGACTACGAGCAGTACTTC.

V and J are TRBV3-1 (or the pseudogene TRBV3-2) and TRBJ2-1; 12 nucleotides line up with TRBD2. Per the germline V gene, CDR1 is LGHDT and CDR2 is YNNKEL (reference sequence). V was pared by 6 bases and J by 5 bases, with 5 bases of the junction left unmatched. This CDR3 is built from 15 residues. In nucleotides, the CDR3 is TGTGCCAGCAGATTGACTAGCGGGGGAAACAATGAGCAGTTCTTC. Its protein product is CASRLTSGGNNEQFF.

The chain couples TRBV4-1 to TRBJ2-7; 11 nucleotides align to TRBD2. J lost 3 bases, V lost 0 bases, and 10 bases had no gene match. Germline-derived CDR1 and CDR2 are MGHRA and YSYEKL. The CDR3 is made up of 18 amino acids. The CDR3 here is CASSQETTLGTSGYEQYF. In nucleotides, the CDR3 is TGCGCCAGCAGCCAAGAGACAACCCTTGGGACTAGCGGCTACGAGCAGTACTTC.

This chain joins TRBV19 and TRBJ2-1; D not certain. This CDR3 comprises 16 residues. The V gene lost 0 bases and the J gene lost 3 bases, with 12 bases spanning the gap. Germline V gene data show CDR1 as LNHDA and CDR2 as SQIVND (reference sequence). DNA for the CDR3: TGTGCCAGTAGTATAGATCTTGCCCGAATCTACAATGAGCAGTTCTTC. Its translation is CASSIDLARIYNEQFF.

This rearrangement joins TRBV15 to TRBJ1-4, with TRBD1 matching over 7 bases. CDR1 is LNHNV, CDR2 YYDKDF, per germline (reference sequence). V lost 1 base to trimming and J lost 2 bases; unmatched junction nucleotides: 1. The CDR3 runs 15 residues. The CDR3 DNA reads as TGTGCCACCAGCAGAGCGACAGGGACTAATGAAAAACTGTTTTTT. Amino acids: CATSRATGTNEKLFF.

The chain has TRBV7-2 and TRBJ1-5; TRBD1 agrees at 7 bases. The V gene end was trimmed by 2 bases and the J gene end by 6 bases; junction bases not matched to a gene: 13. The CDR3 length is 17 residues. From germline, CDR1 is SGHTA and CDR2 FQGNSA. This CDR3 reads CASSLNIGAQGSQPQHF. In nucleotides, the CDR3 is TGTGCCAGCAGCTTAAATATTGGAGCACAGGGGAGTCAGCCCCAGCATTTT.

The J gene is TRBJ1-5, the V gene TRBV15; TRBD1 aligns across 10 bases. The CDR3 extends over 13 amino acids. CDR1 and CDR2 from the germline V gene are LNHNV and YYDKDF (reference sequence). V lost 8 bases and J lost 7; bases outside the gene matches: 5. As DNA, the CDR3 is TGTGCCACCGGGACAGGGGCCGGACAGCCCCAGCATTTT. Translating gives CATGTGAGQPQHF.

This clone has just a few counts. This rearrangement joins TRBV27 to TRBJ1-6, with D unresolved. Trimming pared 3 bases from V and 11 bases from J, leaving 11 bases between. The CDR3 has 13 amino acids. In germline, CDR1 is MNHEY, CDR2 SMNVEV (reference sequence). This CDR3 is CASSFQIRTPLHF. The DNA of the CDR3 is TGTGCCAGCAGTTTCCAAATCAGAACACCCCTCCACTTT.

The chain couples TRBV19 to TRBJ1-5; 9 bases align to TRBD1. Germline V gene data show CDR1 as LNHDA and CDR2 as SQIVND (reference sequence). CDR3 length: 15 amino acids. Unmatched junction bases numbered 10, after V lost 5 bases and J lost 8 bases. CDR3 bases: TGTGCCAGTAGTGCCCTGGACAGGGGAGAAAAGCCCCAGCATTTT. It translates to CASSALDRGEKPQHF.

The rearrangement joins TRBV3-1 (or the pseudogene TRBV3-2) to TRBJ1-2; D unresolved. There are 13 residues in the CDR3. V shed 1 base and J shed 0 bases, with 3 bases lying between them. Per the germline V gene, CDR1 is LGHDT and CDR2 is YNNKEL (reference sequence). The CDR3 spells CASSQVANYGYTF. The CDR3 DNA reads TGTGCCAGCAGCCAAGTAGCTAACTATGGCTACACCTTC.

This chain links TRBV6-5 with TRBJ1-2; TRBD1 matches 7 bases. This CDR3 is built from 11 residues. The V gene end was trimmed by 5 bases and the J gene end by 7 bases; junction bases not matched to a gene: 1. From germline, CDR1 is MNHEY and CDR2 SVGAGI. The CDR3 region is CASSQGVGYTF. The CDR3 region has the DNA TGTGCCAGCAGTCAGGGGGTTGGCTACACCTTC.

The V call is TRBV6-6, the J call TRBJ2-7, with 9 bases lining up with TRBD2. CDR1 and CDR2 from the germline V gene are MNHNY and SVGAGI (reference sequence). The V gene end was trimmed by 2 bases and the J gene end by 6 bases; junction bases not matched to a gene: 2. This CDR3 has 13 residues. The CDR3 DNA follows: TGTGCCAGCAGTTACGGACTAGCGCCCGAGCAGTACTTC. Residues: CASSYGLAPEQYF.

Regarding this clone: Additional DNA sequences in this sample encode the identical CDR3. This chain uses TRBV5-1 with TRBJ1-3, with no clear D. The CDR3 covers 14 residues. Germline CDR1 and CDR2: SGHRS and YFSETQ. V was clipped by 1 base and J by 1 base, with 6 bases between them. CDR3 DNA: TGCGCCAGCAGCTTGCAAGGGTCTGGAAACACCATATATTTT. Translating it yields CASSLQGSGNTIYF.

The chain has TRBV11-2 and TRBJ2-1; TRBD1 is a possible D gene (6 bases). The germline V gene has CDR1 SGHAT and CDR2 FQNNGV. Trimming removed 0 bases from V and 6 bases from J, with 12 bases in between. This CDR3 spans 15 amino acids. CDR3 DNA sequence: TGTGCCAGCAGCTTAGAACACAGGGAAGGCAATGAGCAGTTCTTC. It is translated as CASSLEHREGNEQFF.

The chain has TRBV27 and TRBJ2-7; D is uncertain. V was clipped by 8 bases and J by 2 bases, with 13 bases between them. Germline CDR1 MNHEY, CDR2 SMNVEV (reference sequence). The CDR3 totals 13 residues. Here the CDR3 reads CASRSTPPYEQYF. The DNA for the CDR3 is TGTGCCAGCCGATCGACGCCCCCCTACGAGCAGTACTTC.

CDR3 bases: TGTGCCAGCAGCTTAAGTCTACTCTTCCAGGGCGGCAAAAACATTCAGTACTTC. It codes for CASSLSLLFQGGKNIQYF. The chain links TRBV7-2 to TRBJ2-4, with D perhaps TRBD1 (5 bases). Per germline, CDR1 SGHTA and CDR2 FQGNSA. The CDR3 consists of 18 residues. V was cut by 2 bases and J by 3 bases, with 20 bases left in between.

CDR3 nucleotides: TGTGCCAGCAGCTTAGCGGGAGGGTCCACCGGGGAGCTGTTTTTT. Translation: CASSLAGGSTGELFF. This chain joins TRBV7-2 and TRBJ2-2; 7 bases fit TRBD2. The CDR3 has 15 amino acids. The V segment lost 0 bases and the J segment 4 bases; nucleotides outside the gene matches: 2. Germline V gene sequence: CDR1 SGHTA, CDR2 FQGNSA.

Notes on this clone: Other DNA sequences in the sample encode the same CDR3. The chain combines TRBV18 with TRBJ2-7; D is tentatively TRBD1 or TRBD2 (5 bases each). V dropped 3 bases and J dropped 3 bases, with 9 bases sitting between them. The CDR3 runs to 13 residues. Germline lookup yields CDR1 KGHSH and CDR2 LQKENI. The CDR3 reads CASSPGANYEQYF. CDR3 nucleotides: TGTGCCAGCTCACCCGGGGCAAACTACGAGCAGTACTTC. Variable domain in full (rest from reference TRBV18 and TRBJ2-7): NAGVMQNPRHLVRRRGQEARLRCSPMKGHSHVYWYRQLPEEGLKFMVYLQKENIIDESGMPKERFSAEFPKEGPSILRIQQVVRGDSAAYFCASSPGANYEQYFGPGTRLTVT.

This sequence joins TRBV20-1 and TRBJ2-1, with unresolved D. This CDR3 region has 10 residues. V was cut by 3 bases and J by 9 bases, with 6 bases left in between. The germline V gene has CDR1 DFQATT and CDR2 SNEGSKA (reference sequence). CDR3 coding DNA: TGCAGTGCTAGCTTCCGTGAGCAGTTCTTC. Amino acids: CSASFREQFF.

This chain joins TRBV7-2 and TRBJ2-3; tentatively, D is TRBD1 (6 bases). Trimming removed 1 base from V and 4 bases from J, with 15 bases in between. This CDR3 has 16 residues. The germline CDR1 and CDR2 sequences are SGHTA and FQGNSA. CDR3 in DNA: TGTGCCAGCAGCTTAGACTTGCGCCCAGGGGCAGATACGCAGTATTTT. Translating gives CASSLDLRPGADTQYF. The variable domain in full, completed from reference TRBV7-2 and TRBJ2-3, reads GAGVSQSPSNKVTEKGKDVELRCDPISGHTALYWYRQSLGQGLEFLIYFQGNSAPDKSGLPSDRFSAERTGGSVSTLTIQRTQQEDSAVYLCASSLDLRPGADTQYFGPGTRLTVL.

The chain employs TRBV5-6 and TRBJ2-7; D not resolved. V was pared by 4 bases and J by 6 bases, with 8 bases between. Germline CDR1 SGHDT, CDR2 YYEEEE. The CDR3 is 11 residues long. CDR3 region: CASSNPGEQYF. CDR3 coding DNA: TGTGCCAGCAGCAATCCGGGCGAGCAGTACTTC.

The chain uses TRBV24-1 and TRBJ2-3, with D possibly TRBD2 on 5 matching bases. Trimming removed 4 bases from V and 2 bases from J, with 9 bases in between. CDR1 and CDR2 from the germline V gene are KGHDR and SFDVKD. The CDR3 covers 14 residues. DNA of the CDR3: TGTGCCACCAGTGACCCGGGGTACACAGATACGCAGTATTTT. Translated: CATSDPGYTDTQYF.

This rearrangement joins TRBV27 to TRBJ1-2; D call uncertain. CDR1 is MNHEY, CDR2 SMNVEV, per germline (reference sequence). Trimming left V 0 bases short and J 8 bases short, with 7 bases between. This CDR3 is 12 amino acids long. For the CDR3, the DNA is TGTGCCAGCAGTTTATCGGGAAGGGGCTACACCTTC. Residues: CASSLSGRGYTF.